Sequencing of this TCR beta chain was carried out in a study of T-cell reconstitution after alpha-beta-depleted transplantation in children. Study results and caveats: After one year, T-cell counts and TCRbeta diversity mostly came from new T cells. In some patients, recipient T cells and intrathymic progenitors surviving conditioning explained high day-60 diversity.

Researchers prepared the TCRbeta library using unique molecular identifiers, the study reports. In TCRdb, the PCR reads were re-called with MiXCR into one record per CDR3 protein. Among around 300,000 distinct CDR3 sequences listed, 6.5% to 9% were seen once. This clonotype was detected many times. Its antigen is currently unknown. The source was peripheral blood, collected 360 days after TCRalphabeta/CD19-depleted stem cell transplant. The sequence was collected from a female patient between 2 and 15 years old who had a stem cell transplant for Fanconi anemia, so the T cells may come from the graft donor.

Here the CDR3 reads CASKLWTGPQETQYF. CDR3 DNA: TGTGCCAGCAAGCTTTGGACAGGACCACAAGAGACCCAGTACTTC. J is TRBJ2-5 and V is TRBV7-3, with TRBD1 matching over 7 bases. The CDR3 covers 15 residues. J gave up 2 bases and V 7 bases, and 10 bases lay outside the gene matches. Germline loops: CDR1 SGHTA, CDR2 FQGTGA.